Below, 9 T cell receptor beta chains from the same sample are listed, as sequenced in a study of blood T cell repertoires in COVID-19. Sequencing was performed with immunoSEQ multiplex PCR; in TCRdb, only in-frame clones are kept and a portion is missing. Here the sample spans 250,000 to 350,000 clones, around 87% being singletons. What was sequenced was peripheral blood. These receptors all come from a woman aged 45-65 years who had recovered from COVID-19.

J is TRBJ2-7 and V is TRBV7-9, with TRBD2 identical over 9 bases. The CDR3 is 15 amino acids. Germline CDR1 reads SEHNR; CDR2 reads FQNEAQ (reference sequence). J was trimmed by 8 bases and V by 0 bases; bases with no gene match: 8. CDR3 amino acids: CASSLAGIAGDKQYF. The CDR3 nucleotides are TGTGCCAGCAGCTTAGCGGGAATAGCGGGAGACAAGCAGTACTTC.

The chain couples TRBV18 to TRBJ2-7; TRBD2 agrees at 10 bases. The length of the CDR3 is 15 residues. Germline loops: CDR1 KGHSH, CDR2 LQKENI. Unmatched junction bases numbered 1, after V lost 0 bases and J lost 2 bases. The CDR3: CASSPPSGRAYEQYF. The CDR3 coding sequence is TGTGCCAGCTCACCACCGAGCGGGAGGGCCTACGAGCAGTACTTC.

This chain connects TRBV4-3 to TRBJ2-3; the match to TRBD2 covers 8 bases. CDR3 length equals 17 residues. The germline V gene has CDR1 LGHNA and CDR2 YSLEER. The J segment lost 4 bases and the V segment lost 0 bases, leaving 9 bases of the junction unmatched. Here the CDR3 reads CASSQDRGGGEADTQYF. The CDR3 DNA is TGCGCCAGCAGCCAAGATCGGGGGGGCGGTGAAGCAGATACGCAGTATTTT.

This chain connects TRBV28 to TRBJ2-7; 9 bases line up with TRBD2. The CDR3 length is 15 residues. The V and J ends lost 4 bases and 6 bases, in that order; junction bases with no gene match: 10. Germline V gives CDR1 MDHEN, CDR2 SYDVKM. The CDR3 sequence: CASSSLVAGAREQYF. The CDR3 region has the DNA TGTGCCAGCAGTTCCCTAGTAGCGGGAGCTCGCGAGCAGTACTTC.

The CDR3 reads CAWSVDSYNSPLHF. The CDR3 bases are TGTGCCTGGAGTGTAGACAGTTATAATTCACCCCTCCACTTT. The chain joins TRBV30 to TRBJ1-6; possible D gene TRBD1, 5 bases. The germline V and J ends were trimmed by 0 bases and 4 bases, with 7 bases remaining between them. The V gene's germline CDR1 is GTSNPN and CDR2 SVGIG (reference sequence). This CDR3 spans 14 amino acids.

CDR3 coding DNA: TGTGCCAGCAGTTTAGCCGACAGGGCCGGGGGTTACGAGCAGTACTTC. Its protein is CASSLADRAGGYEQYF. The chain couples TRBV28 to TRBJ2-7, with D possibly matching TRBD1 (7 bases). This CDR3 has 16 residues. Trimming removed 2 bases at V and 4 bases at J, with 18 bases between. The V gene's germline CDR1 is MDHEN and CDR2 SYDVKM.

This clone showed up just once. The chain links TRBV7-2 to TRBJ2-7; 9 nucleotides line up with TRBD2. V lost 1 base and J lost 5; bases outside the gene matches: 6. The CDR3 consists of 15 residues. Germline loops: CDR1 SGHTA, CDR2 FQGNSA. The CDR3 loop reads CASSLGGGGANEQYF. Written as DNA, the CDR3 is TGTGCCAGCAGCTTAGGAGGCGGGGGGGCCAACGAGCAGTACTTC. Looking up the rest from reference TRBV7-2 and TRBJ2-7 gives the full variable domain: GAGVSQSPSNKVTEKGKDVELRCDPISGHTALYWYRQSLGQGLEFLIYFQGNSAPDKSGLPSDRFSAERTGGSVSTLTIQRTQQEDSAVYLCASSLGGGGANEQYFGPGTRLTVT.

V gene TRBV12-3 or TRBV12-4 combines with J gene TRBJ1-2; D is ambiguous. V dropped 3 bases and J dropped 6 bases, with 11 bases sitting between them. This CDR3 contains 13 residues. CDR3 DNA: TGTGCCAGCAGTTTTGCGGGAGGCGATGGCTACACCTTC. It translates to CASSFAGGDGYTF.

The V call is TRBV2, the J call TRBJ2-5, with D possibly matching TRBD2 (7 bases). There are 14 residues in the CDR3. Between the trimmed V and J ends, which lost 7 bases and 7 bases, there was a span of 19 bases. Looked up from germline, CDR1 is SNHLY and CDR2 is FYNNEI. The CDR3 DNA follows: TGTGCCAGCAATCAGGCGGGGGCCACCGTGACCCAGTACTTC. Amino acids: CASNQAGATVTQYF.